The sequence of this TCR beta chain was determined in a study of cytomegalovirus exposure and HLA in healthy donors (dated by TCRdb to 2016 to 2017). At the level of the whole study: According to a later analysis, the roughly 130 validation repertoires were produced on the same platform as the roughly 720 repertoires of the first cohort. To predict cytomegalovirus infection status, the study combined high-throughput TCR immunosequencing, statistical association of individual TCRs with disease status, and machine learning. The study aimed to test whether signatures of past pathogen exposure could be identified by cataloging public T cell receptors. A separate validation cohort of approximately 130 different subjects was used in addition to the roughly 720-subject first cohort.

Libraries were constructed by the immunoSEQ multiplex PCR assay. In the source study's methods: To diagnose cytomegalovirus status from the catalog of TCR beta chain sequences, a statistical classification framework was built. As stored in TCRdb, this immuneACCESS dataset retains in-frame rearrangements with V and J assigned. A fraction of the clones does not appear; measured against another copy, unresolved V genes explain less than half of the discrepancy, and the remainder lacks a known reason. The DNA gave D and trimming, while V, J and clone size come from that table. The sample records tens of thousands of clones, approximately 93% of which are singletons. The ten largest account for roughly 5.8% of the sample. The study at large found these results: The classifier was reported to diagnose cytomegalovirus status with high specificity and sensitivity in both the original cohort and the validation cohort. A later analysis lacked HLA typing for the validation cohort, so it scored co-occurrence in that cohort across all 130 or so repertoires. In vitro tests confirmed that a few of the cytomegalovirus-associated TCR beta chains recognize cytomegalovirus antigens. Of the cluster scores, about 94% were above 0 in a later analysis, which found that TCRs clustered in the first cohort also tended to co-occur in the roughly 130 validation repertoires. The authors suggested that the approach could potentially be generalized to other disease states and immunological phenotypes. The study gave a list of about 160 TCR beta chains associated with cytomegalovirus. Across donors, most TCR sequences were observed very rarely, whereas some public TCRs were present in many individuals.

The donors belonged to the validation cohort of approximately 130 subjects, which was separate from the approximately 610-subject first cohort. CDR1 and CDR2, per the germline V gene, are SGHRS and YFSETQ. Including the terminal cysteine and phenylalanine, the CDR3 comprises 14 residues. Here the CDR3 DNA is all that survives: 42 bases in frame from base 1. V loses 0 bases, J loses 4 bases, and the germline ends lie 10 bases apart. On this clone: What this receptor recognizes is not known. No much larger clone is present one base from it, and per-base qualities are unavailable.

The source material was PBMCs. Rearrangement joined TRBV5-1 to TRBJ1-1; tentative D gene TRBD1, with 5 bases matching. The TCR sequence derives from a young woman in good health and CMV-seronegative. The DNA sequence is TGCGCCAGCAGCTTGGGGGGAGGGGCCACTGAAGCTTTCTTT. It translates as CASSLGGGATEAFF.